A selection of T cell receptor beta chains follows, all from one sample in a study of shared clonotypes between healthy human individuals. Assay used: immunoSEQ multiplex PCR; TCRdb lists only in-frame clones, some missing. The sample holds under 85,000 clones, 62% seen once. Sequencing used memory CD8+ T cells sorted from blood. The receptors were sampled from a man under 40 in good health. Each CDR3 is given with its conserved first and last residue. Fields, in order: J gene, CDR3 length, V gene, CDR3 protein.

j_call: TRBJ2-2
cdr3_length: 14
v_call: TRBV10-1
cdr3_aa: CASREDRVAGELFF

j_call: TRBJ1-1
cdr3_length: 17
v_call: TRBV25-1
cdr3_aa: CASSERPDGGAGTEAFF

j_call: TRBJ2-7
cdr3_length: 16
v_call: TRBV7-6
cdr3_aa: CASSLGQREVPYEQYF

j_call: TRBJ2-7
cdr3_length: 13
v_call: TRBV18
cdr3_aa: CASSPGNTYEQYF

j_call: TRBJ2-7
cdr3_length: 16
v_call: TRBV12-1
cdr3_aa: CASSFDRLADSYEQYF

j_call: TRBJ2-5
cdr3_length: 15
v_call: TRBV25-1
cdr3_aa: CASSESGEDGETQYF

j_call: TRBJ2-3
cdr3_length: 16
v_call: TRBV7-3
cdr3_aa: CASSLTPGRTTDTQYF

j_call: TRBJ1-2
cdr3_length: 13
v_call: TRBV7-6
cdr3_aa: CASSLSALYGYTF

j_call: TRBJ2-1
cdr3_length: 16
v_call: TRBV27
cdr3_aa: CASSFRTSGSSYEQFF

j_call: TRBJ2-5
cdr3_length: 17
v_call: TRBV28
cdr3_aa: CASSLGREGREVETQYF

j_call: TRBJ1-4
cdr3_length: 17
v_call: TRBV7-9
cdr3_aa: CASSLPDSDFSNEKLFF

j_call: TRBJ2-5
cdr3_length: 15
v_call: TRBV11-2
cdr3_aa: CASSSIAQELETQYF

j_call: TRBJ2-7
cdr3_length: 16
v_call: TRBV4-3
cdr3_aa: CASSQDAGTGEGEQYF

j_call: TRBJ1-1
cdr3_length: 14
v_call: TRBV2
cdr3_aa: CASSLGVMNTEAFF

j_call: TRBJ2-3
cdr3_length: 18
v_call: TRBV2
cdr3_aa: CASSSGLAGGGGTDTQYF

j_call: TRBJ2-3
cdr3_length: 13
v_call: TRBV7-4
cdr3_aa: CASSPTPRGAQYF

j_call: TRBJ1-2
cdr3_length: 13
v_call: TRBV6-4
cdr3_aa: CASSDGENYGYTF

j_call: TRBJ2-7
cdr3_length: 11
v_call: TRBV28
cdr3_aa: CASSSTYEQYF

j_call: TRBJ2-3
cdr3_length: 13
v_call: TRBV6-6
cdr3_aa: CASSYHIPDTQYF

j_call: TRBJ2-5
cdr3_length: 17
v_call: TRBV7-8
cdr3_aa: CASSLLGGQGQAETQYF

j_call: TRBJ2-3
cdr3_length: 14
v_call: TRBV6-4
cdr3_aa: CASSDKRETDTQYF

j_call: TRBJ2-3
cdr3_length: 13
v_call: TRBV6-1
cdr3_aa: CASSAGGPDTQYF

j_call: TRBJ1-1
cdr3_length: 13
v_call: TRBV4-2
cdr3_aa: CASSPSMSTEAFF

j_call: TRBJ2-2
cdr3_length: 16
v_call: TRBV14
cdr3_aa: CASSSRTSGSTGELFF

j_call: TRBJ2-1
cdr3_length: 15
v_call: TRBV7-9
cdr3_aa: CASTPGLAAYNEQFF

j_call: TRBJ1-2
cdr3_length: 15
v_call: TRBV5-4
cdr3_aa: CASSRRLGKPYGYTF

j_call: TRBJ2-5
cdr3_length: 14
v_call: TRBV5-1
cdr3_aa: CASSLMGGGETQYF

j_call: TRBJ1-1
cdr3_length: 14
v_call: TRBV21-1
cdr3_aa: CASSVTGVNTEAFF